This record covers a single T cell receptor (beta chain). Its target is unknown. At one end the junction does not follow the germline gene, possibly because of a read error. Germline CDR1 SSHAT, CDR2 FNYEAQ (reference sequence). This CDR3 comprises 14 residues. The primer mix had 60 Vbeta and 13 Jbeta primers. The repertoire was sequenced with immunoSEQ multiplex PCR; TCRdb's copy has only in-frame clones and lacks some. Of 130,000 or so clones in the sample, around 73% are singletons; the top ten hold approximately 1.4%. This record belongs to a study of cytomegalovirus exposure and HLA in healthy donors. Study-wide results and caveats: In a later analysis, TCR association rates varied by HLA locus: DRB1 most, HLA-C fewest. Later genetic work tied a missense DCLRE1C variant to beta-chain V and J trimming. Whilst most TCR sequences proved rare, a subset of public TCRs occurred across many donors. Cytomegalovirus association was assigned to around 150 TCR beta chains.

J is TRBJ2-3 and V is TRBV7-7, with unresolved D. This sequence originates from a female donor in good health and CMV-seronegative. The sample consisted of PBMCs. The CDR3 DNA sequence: TGTGCTAGCAGCTTAGTCGGTGGAGTAGATACGCAGTATTTT. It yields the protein CASSLVGGVDTQYF.